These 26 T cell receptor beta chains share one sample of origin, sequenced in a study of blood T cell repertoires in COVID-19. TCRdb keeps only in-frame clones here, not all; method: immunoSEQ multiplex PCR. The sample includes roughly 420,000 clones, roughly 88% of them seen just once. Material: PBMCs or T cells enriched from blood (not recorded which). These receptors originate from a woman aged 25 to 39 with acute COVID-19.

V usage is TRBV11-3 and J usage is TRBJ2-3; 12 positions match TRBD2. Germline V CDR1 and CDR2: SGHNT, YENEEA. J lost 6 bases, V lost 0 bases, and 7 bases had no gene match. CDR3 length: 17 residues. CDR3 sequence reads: CASSLDRPSGGDDTQYF. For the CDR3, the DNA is TGTGCCAGCAGCTTAGACCGGCCTAGCGGGGGGGATGATACGCAGTATTTT. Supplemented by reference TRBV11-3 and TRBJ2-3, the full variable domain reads EAGVVQSPRYKIIEKKQPVAFWCNPISGHNTLYWYLQNLGQGPELLIRYENEEAVDDSQLPKDRFSAERLKGVDSTLKIQPAELGDSAVYLCASSLDRPSGGDDTQYFGPGTRLTVL.

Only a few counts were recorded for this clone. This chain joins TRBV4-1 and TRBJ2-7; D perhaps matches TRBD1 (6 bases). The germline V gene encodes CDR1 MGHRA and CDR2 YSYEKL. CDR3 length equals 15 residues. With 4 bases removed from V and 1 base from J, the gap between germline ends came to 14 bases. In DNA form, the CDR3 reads TGCGCCAGCAGCCTGAAATATACAGGGTCCTACGAGCAGTACTTC. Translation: CASSLKYTGSYEQYF.

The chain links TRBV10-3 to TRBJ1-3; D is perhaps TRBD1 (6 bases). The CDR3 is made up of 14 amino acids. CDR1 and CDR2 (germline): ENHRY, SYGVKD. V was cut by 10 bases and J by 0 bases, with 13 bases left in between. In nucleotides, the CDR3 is TGTGCCACCCGCGGGGGCCTCTCTGGAAACACCATATATTTT. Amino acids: CATRGGLSGNTIYF.

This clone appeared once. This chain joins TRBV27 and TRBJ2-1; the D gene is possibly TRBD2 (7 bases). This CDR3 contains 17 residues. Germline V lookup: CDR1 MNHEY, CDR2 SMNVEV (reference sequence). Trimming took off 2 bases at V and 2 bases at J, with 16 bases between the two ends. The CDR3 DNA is TGTGCCAGCAGTTTACTAGGGGCGGGGGCTCCCTACAATGAGCAGTTCTTC. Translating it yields CASSLLGAGAPYNEQFF.

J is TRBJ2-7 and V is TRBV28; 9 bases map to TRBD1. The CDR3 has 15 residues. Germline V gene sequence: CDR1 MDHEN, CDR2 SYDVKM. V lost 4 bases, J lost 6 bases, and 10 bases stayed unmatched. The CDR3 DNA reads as TGTGCCAGCAGTTCCTCGGGACAGGGCTCGGGCGAGCAGTACTTC. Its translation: CASSSSGQGSGEQYF.

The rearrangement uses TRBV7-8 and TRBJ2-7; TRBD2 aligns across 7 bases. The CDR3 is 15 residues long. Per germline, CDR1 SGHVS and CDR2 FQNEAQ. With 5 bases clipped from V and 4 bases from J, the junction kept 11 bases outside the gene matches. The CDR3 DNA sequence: TGTGCCAGCAGCGGGGCGGGGGTTAGGGCGTACGAGCAGTACTTC. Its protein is CASSGAGVRAYEQYF.

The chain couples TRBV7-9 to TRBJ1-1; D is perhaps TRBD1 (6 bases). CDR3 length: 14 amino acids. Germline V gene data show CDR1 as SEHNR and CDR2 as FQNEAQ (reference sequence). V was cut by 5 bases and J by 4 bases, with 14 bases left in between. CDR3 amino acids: CASSVDSVSTEAFF. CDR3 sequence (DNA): TGTGCCAGCAGCGTGGACAGTGTGAGCACTGAAGCTTTCTTT.

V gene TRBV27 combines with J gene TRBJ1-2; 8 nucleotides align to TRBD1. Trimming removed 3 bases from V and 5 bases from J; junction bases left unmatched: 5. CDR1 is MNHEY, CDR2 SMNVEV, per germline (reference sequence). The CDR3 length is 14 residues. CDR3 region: CASSLGRGQYGYTF. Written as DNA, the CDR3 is TGTGCCAGCAGTTTGGGCAGGGGGCAATATGGCTACACCTTC.

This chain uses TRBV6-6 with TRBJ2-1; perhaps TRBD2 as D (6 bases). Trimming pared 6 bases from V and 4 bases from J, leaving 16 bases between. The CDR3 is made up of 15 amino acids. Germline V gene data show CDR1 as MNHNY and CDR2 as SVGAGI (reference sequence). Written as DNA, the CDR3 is TGTGCCAGCAGACTCCCTGGCGGGGAGTACAATGAGCAGTTCTTC. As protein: CASRLPGGEYNEQFF.

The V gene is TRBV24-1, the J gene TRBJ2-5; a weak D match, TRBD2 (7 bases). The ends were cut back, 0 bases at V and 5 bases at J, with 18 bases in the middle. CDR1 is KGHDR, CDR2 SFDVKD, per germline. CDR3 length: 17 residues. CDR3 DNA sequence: TGTGCCACCAGTGATTTGCCCTCCGTGGGGGGGCAGGAGACCCAGTACTTC. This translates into CATSDLPSVGGQETQYF.

As DNA, the CDR3 is TGCGCCAGCAGTGGGGCACCTACCACAGATACGCAGTATTTT. It specifies CASSGAPTTDTQYF. This chain connects TRBV10-2 to TRBJ2-3; D gene uncertain. The CDR3 extends over 14 amino acids. Germline CDR1 WSHSY, CDR2 SAAADI. Trimming removed 4 bases at V and 2 bases at J, with 10 bases between.

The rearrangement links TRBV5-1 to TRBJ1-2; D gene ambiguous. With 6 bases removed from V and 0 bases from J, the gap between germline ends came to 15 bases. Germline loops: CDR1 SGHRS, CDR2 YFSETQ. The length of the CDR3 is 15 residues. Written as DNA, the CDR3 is TGCGCCAGCAAGGATGGAGGGAAGACTAACTATGGCTACACCTTC. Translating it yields CASKDGGKTNYGYTF. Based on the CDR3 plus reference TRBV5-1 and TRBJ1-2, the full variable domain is KAGVTQTPRYLIKTRGQQVTLSCSPISGHRSVSWYQQTPGQGLQFLFEYFSETQRNKGNFPGRFSGRQFSNSRSEMNVSTLELGDSALYLCASKDGGKTNYGYTFGSGTRLTVV.

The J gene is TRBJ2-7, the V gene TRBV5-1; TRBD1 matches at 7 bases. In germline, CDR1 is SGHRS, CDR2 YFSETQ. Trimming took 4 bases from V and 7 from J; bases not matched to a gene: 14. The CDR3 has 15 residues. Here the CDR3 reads CASSPYPGTAQEQYF. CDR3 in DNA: TGCGCCAGCAGCCCATACCCCGGGACAGCCCAGGAGCAGTACTTC.

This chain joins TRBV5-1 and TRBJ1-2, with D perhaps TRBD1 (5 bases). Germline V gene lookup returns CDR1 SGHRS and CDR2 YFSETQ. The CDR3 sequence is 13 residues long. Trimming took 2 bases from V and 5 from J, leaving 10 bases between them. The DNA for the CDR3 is TGCGCCAGCAGCTTTTCCGGGGGTTATGGCTACACCTTC. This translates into CASSFSGGYGYTF.

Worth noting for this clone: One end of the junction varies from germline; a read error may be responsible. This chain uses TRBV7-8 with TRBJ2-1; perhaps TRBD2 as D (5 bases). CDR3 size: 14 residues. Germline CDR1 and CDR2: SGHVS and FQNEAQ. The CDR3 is CASSVAWVSSEQFF. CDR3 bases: TGTGCCAGCAGCGTAGCGTGGGTTAGCAGTGAGCAGTTCTTC.

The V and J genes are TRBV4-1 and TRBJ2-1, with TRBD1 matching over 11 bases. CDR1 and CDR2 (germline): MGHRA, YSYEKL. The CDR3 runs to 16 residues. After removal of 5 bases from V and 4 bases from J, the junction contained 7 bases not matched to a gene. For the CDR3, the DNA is TGCGCCAGCAGCTCGTGGACAGGGGGCCTTTACAATGAGCAGTTCTTC. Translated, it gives CASSSWTGGLYNEQFF.

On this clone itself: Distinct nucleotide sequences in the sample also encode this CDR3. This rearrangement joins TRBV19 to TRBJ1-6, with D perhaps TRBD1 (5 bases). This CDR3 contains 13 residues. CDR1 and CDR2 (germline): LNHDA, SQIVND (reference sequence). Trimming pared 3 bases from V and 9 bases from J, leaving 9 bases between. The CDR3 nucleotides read TGTGCCAGTAGTATTCAGGGAGGTTCACCCCTCCACTTT. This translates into CASSIQGGSPLHF.

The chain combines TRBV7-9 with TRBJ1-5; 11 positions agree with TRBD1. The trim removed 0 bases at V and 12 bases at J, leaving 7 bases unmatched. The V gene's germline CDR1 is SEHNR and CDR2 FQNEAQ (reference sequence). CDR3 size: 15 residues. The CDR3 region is CASSLAGTGGGIQHF. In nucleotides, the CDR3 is TGTGCCAGCAGCTTAGCGGGGACAGGGGGAGGCATCCAGCATTTT.

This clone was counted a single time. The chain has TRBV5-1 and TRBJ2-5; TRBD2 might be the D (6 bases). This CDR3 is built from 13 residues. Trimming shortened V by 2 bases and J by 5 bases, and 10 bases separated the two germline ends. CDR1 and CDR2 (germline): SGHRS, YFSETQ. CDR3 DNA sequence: TGCGCCAGCAGCTTTAGTGGGGGGGAGACCCAGTACTTC. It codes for CASSFSGGETQYF.

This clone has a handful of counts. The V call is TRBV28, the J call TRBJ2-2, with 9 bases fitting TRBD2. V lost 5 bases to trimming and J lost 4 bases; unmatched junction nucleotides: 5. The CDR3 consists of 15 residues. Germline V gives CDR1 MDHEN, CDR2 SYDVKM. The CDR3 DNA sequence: TGTGCCAGCAGTCCGGGCGGGGGGGTCACCGGGGAGCTGTTTTTT. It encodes CASSPGGGVTGELFF.

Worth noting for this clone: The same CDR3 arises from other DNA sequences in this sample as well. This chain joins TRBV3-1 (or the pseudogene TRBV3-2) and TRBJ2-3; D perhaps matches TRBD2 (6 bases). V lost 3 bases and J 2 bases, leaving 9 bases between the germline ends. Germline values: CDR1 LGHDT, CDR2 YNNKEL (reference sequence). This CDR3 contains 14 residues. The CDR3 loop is CASSQRGSTDTQYF. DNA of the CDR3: TGTGCCAGCAGCCAGCGGGGTTCCACAGATACGCAGTATTTT.

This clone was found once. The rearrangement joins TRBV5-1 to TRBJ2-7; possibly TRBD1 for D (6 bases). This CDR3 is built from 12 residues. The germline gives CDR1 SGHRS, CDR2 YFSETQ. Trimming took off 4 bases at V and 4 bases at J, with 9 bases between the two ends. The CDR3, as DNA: TGCGCCAGCAGCGGTGACAGGTACGAGCAGTACTTC. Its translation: CASSGDRYEQYF.

As DNA, the CDR3 is TGTGCCAGTAGTATAGGGCCAGGGGGCCTCAATCAGCCCCAGCATTTT. As protein: CASSIGPGGLNQPQHF. The rearrangement joins TRBV19 to TRBJ1-5; 8 bases agree with TRBD1. V lost 1 base, J lost 3 bases, and 5 bases stayed unmatched. The CDR3 loop spans 16 amino acids. CDR1 is LNHDA and CDR2 is SQIVND in the germline V gene (reference sequence).

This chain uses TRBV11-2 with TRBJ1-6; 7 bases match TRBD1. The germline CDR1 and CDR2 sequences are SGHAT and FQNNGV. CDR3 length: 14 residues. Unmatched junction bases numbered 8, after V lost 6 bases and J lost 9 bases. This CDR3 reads CASSPTGEGSPLHF. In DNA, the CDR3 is TGTGCCAGCAGTCCTACAGGGGAAGGTTCACCCCTCCACTTT.

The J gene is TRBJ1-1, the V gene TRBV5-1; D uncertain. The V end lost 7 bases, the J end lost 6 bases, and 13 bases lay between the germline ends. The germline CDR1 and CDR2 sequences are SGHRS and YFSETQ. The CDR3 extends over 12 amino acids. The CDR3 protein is CASPRWAPEAFF. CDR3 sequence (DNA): TGCGCCAGCCCTCGATGGGCCCCTGAAGCTTTCTTT. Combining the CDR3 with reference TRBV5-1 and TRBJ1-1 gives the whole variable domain KAGVTQTPRYLIKTRGQQVTLSCSPISGHRSVSWYQQTPGQGLQFLFEYFSETQRNKGNFPGRFSGRQFSNSRSEMNVSTLELGDSALYLCASPRWAPEAFFGQGTRLTVV.

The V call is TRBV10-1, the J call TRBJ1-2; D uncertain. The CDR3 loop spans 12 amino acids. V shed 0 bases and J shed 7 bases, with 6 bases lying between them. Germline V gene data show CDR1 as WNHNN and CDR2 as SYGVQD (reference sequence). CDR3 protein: CASSESRVGYTF. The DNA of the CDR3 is TGCGCCAGCAGTGAGTCGAGGGTTGGCTACACCTTC.